This TCR beta chain was found in a study of blood T cells in healthy people across ages. Overall study: Per every two T cells, about one barcoded beta molecule was captured by template switching. Study-wide points: For the donors, CMV status was unknown and possibly confounded expanded clonotype changes. Age advanced and TCR beta diversity per million T cells fell, roughly linearly.

The second PCR ran roughly 7 to 12 cycles with a sample-barcoded 5' primer and J-beta primers. Researchers report that a template-switch adaptor with 12 random nucleotides tagged each cDNA molecule. MiXCR, run by TCRdb on the 5' RACE reads, gives a single entry per CDR3 protein. Here the sample spans hundreds of thousands of distinct CDR3 sequences, 56% being singletons. Turning to this clonotype: Its target is not known.

Sequenced sample: blood. The source of this sequence is a man aged 35 to 55 in good health.

CDR3 in DNA: TGTGCCAGCAGTCTGACGCCTTTTGAAAAACTGTTTTTT. It is translated as CASSLTPFEKLFF. The chain joins TRBV27 to TRBJ1-4, with D unclear. The CDR3 runs 13 residues. Trimming shortened V by 5 bases and J by 7 bases, and 11 bases separated the two germline ends. The V gene's germline CDR1 is MNHEY and CDR2 SMNVEV (reference sequence).